The sequence of this T cell receptor beta chain was determined in a study of beta chain features in type 1 diabetes (dated by TCRdb to the late 2010s). Study-level background: Mean age, gender distribution, total cell number and subset yield did not differ between patients and healthy donors. Across all samples, almost 110 million sorted cells were examined, and cell number per subset correlated strongly with RNA yield. In the study, recently diagnosed type 1 diabetes patients and matched healthy donors were compared on the TCRB repertoires of their sorted circulating CD4+ T cell subsets. Regulatory and stem cell-like memory subsets were obtained from only 8 patients and about eight healthy donors, while naive and central memory subsets were obtained from all 28 donors.

This clone appeared a few times. Its specific antigen is unknown. Base quality data are lacking; no much larger clone is found one base away. From each donor, a single peripheral blood sample of about 100 mL on average was drawn into heparinised tubes. Naive, central memory, regulatory and stem cell-like memory CD4+ T cells were sorted on a BD FACSAria II using a panel including CD45RO, CCR7, CD25, CD127, CD95 and CD27. A purity above 98% was achieved for all sorted populations. PBMCs were separated immediately by Lymphoprep density gradient centrifugation and were stained directly, without being cultured. So that batch effects would be minimized, each experiment stained and sorted samples in pairs, pairing one healthy donor with one patient. The High Capacity cDNA Reverse Transcription Kit was used to reverse transcribe all of the isolated RNA, meaning that expressed TCRB transcripts were what got sequenced. Deep immunoSEQ sequencing was performed on naive, central memory and regulatory T cell samples, with an average of about 3.6 million total reads per sample. Sorted cells were lysed in RLT buffer and RNA was extracted with DNase-treated RNeasy Micro or Mini kits, depending on cell number. To prevent cross-contamination, every cell subset was processed on its own, while patient and healthy donor samples were processed together. The immunoSEQ multiplex PCR was used to amplify TCRB sequences from cDNA, generating 87-bp fragments that spanned the CDR3 region. Sequencing of the amplicons was done on the Illumina HiSeq platform. The authors' pipeline ran thus. Synthetic template baselines were used to correct PCR bias computationally, reads within Hamming distance 2 were collapsed together, and singletons that could not be merged were discarded. Reads were aligned against IMGT to assign V, D and J genes, CDR3 length and insertions or deletions at six rearrangement sites. Within each subset, clonotype counts were normalized to sorted cell number, and only after that were true diversity and Gini coefficients computed with the tcR R package. The overlap coefficient, calculated on TCRB nucleotide sequences, was used to measure repertoire sharing. Out-of-frame TCRB sequences from naive cells were analyzed as a proxy for the pre-selection repertoire. TCRdb re-hosts the immuneACCESS table, in-frame sequences only. Its copies lack some clones; in the studies checked, an unresolved V gene accounts for under half of them, and the cause for the rest is not known. The V and J calls and clone size were taken over from that table, and D and trimming were inferred from the DNA. Within this sample are around 250,000 clones, with approximately 15% of them counted one time only. Of the sample, roughly 0.019% is held by the ten largest clones.

The paper's findings and limits, for the study overall: Naive, central memory and regulatory TCRB repertoires appeared to be more similar among patients than among healthy donors. Because small numbers of individuals were included in the HLA sub-analyses, any influence of HLA type on TCRB rearrangement was left unresolved. At VDJ recombination sites, patients with type 1 diabetes made fewer insertions and deleted more nucleotides, a pattern implying thymic rearrangement abnormalities. Type 1 diabetes patients showed a moderate but significant shortening of TCRB CDR3 length in all four CD4+ subsets. Shorter templates might have been favored by PCR, but patient and control samples were amplified and corrected together, so both groups would have been affected equally by any skew. Because cDNA was sequenced instead of genomic DNA, activated cells with high expression could be over-represented, although the groups did not differ in activation or CD3 levels.

The CDR3 sequence holds 13 residues, the cysteine and phenylalanine included. Kept here is only the CDR3 DNA, which spans 39 bases and is read in frame from base 1. V is reduced by 6 bases and J by 6 bases, leaving a spacing of 14 bases between them. From the germline V gene, CDR1 is MGHDK and CDR2 is SYGVNS. This sequence uses TRBV25-1 and TRBJ1-2, and possibly TRBD1, on 5 matching bases. Sequences were obtained from naive CD4+ T cells from blood. Reading the label with the study, this specimen's cell subset or site is: true naive CD4+ T cells. This receptor was taken from a man aged 25-40 years with type 1 diabetes. The bases read TGTGCCAGCAGAGATGACAGCCGACATGGCTACACCTTC. The resulting protein is CASRDDSRHGYTF.